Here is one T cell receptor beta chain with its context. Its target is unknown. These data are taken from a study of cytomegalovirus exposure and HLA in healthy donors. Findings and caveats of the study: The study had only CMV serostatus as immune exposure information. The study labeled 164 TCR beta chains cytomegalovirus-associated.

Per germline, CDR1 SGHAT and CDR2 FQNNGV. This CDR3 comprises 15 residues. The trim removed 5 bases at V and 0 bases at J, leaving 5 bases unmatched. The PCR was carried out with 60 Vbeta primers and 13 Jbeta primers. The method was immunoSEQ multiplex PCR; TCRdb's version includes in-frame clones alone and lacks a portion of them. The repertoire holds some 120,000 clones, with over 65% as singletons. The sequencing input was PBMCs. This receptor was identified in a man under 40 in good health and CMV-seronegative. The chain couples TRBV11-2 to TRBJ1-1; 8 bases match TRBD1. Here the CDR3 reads CASSLAGGLNTEAFF. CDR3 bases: TGTGCCAGCAGCCTGGCAGGGGGCCTGAACACTGAAGCTTTCTTT.